The source of this T cell receptor beta chain is a study of siplizumab effects on memory and regulatory T cells. General study results and limits: The mapping of alloreactive clones to unstimulated subsets covered only a minor fraction of them. With siplizumab, mappable alloreactive CD4+ clones averaged roughly 69% Treg-derived, versus 25% to 30% in controls. Naive T cells were seen as more diverse than memory cells and as major alloresponse contributors.

Every sample had roughly 9.1 x 10^4 of its TCR templates assayed. Produced via immunoSEQ multiplex PCR; TCRdb's table is partial and in-frame only. Here the sample spans 70,000 or so clones, about 90% being singletons. To note about this clone: As yet, its antigen is unknown.

Trimming cost V 2 bases and J 6 bases; bases outside gene matches: 9. Germline V lookup: CDR1 SGHNT, CDR2 YYREEE (reference sequence). The CDR3 contains 16 residues. Sequencing was performed on CD8+ T cells sorted from blood. The clonotype originates from a human donor in good health. The chain carries TRBV5-4 and TRBJ2-3; 10 bases are a match to TRBD2. The DNA for the CDR3 is TGTGCCAGCAGCTTATTAGCGGGGGGCTTTACGGATACGCAGTATTTT. It is translated as CASSLLAGGFTDTQYF.